One sample yielded the 17 T cell receptor beta chains listed below, sequenced in a study of a mutant IDH1 vaccine in newly diagnosed glioma (dated by TCRdb to the early 2020s). For these TCRs, the target antigens are not known. The time point label of this sample denotes: week 47, end of study. Each vaccine dose, consisting of 300 ug of a 20-mer mutant IDH1 peptide in Montanide, was administered subcutaneously with topical imiquimod. Receptors were amplified or captured by the immunoSEQ multiplex PCR assay. In TCRdb, the immuneACCESS table is reduced to in-frame sequences with V and J assigned. These tables do not hold every clone; where another copy was compared, an unresolved V gene accounts for under half, and the others remain unexplained. This sample gives fewer than 85,000 clones in total; over 75% of them show up just once. Jointly, the top ten make up roughly 5.6% of the sample. Sequences were derived from PBMCs, sampled from a glioma patient whose treatment included an IDH1 peptide vaccine. These receptors came from a man between 40 and 49 years old with glioma.

DNA of the CDR3: TGTGCCAGCAGTGAGGACAGGGGGAGCAATCAGCCCCAGCATTTT. It encodes CASSEDRGSNQPQHF. This chain links TRBV2 with TRBJ1-5, with 10 bases identical to TRBD1. Germline V gives CDR1 SNHLY, CDR2 FYNNEI. The J segment lost 1 base and the V segment lost 3 bases, leaving 0 bases of the junction unmatched. The CDR3 loop spans 15 amino acids. Full variable domain (missing parts from reference TRBV2 and TRBJ1-5): EPEVTQTPSHQVTQMGQEVILRCVPISNHLYFYWYRQILGQKVEFLVSFYNNEISEKSEIFDDQFSVERPDGSNFTLKIRSTKLEDSAMYFCASSEDRGSNQPQHFGDGTRLSIL.

This chain joins TRBV7-2 and TRBJ2-1; 11 nucleotides line up with TRBD2. CDR3 size: 16 residues. Per the germline V gene, CDR1 is SGHTA and CDR2 is FQGNSA. V dropped 0 bases and J dropped 6; count of bases not matched to a gene: 4. The CDR3 DNA is TGTGCCAGCAGCTTAGCGCGACTAGCGGGAAGCAATGAGCAGTTCTTC. It codes for CASSLARLAGSNEQFF.

V is TRBV9 and J is TRBJ2-7, with 7 bases fitting TRBD1. Germline V gene data show CDR1 as SGDLS and CDR2 as YYNGEE. The CDR3 runs to 13 residues. With 3 bases clipped from V and 1 base from J, the junction kept 1 base outside the gene matches. CDR3 nucleotide sequence: TGTGCCAGCAGCGGGACAGGTTCCTACGAGCAGTACTTC. Residues: CASSGTGSYEQYF.

The V and J genes are TRBV7-2 and TRBJ2-3; D remains ambiguous. V shed 2 bases and J shed 0 bases, with 6 bases lying between them. There are 14 residues in the CDR3. CDR1 is SGHTA and CDR2 is FQGNSA in the germline V gene. This CDR3 reads CASSLTRSTDTQYF. CDR3 bases: TGTGCCAGCAGCTTAACCAGGAGCACAGATACGCAGTATTTT.

The CDR3 sequence is CASSPGQGSTEEKLFF. The DNA of the CDR3 is TGTGCCAGCAGCCCCGGACAGGGGAGTACTGAAGAAAAACTGTTTTTT. This chain uses TRBV14 with TRBJ1-4; 9 bases agree with TRBD1. The V and J ends lost 4 bases and 8 bases, in that order; junction bases with no gene match: 11. This CDR3 has 16 amino acids. CDR1 is SGHDN, CDR2 FVKESK, per germline.

The CDR3 DNA sequence: TGTGCCAGCAGCTTATTGGACAGGGGGCTAGGAGAGACCCAGTACTTC. Translating it yields CASSLLDRGLGETQYF. This chain joins TRBV7-9 and TRBJ2-5; TRBD1 agrees at 11 bases. CDR3 length equals 16 residues. Germline CDR1 and CDR2: SEHNR and FQNEAQ (reference sequence). V lost 2 bases to trimming and J lost 4 bases; unmatched junction nucleotides: 6.

The chain couples TRBV6-5 to TRBJ2-3; D is perhaps TRBD1 (5 bases). CDR1 MNHEY and CDR2 SVGAGI come from the germline V gene. Trimming removed 5 bases from V and 9 bases from J, with 12 bases in between. CDR3 length: 12 residues. The CDR3: CASSTETATQYF. CDR3 nucleotide sequence: TGTGCCAGCAGTACAGAGACAGCAACGCAGTATTTT.

The chain couples TRBV4-2 to TRBJ2-3, with D uncertain. Germline V gene data show CDR1 as LGHNA and CDR2 as YNFKEQ. CDR3 length: 15 amino acids. The V gene lost 0 bases and the J gene lost 0 bases, with 7 bases spanning the gap. CDR3 bases: TGTGCCAGCAGCCAAGATCACGAAAGCACAGATACGCAGTATTTT. It encodes CASSQDHESTDTQYF.

This chain links TRBV29-1 with TRBJ2-5; D not certain. The J call is doubtful: the DNA matches TRBJ2-7 better. The length of the CDR3 is 13 residues. Germline V gene data show CDR1 as SQVTM and CDR2 as ANQGSEA. CDR3 loop: CSYLSGARYEQYF. Written as DNA, the CDR3 is TGCAGCTATCTAAGTGGTGCTCGCTACGAGCAGTACTTC.

This clone has just one count. The chain links TRBV19 to TRBJ1-5; no reliable D call. Germline CDR1 and CDR2: LNHDA and SQIVND (reference sequence). V was trimmed by 0 bases and J by 6 bases, leaving 18 bases between them. The CDR3 spans 17 residues. This CDR3 reads CASSIERPTSWGQPQHF. The CDR3 DNA reads TGTGCCAGTAGTATAGAAAGGCCCACCTCCTGGGGTCAGCCCCAGCATTTT.

This rearrangement joins TRBV5-6 to TRBJ2-7; TRBD2 is a possible D gene (5 bases). The CDR3 runs 12 residues. V was pared by 5 bases and J by 7 bases, with 13 bases between. Germline V lookup: CDR1 SGHDT, CDR2 YYEEEE. The CDR3 nucleotides read TGTGCCAGCAGGGTTCGGACGGGGGAGCAGTACTTC. This translates into CASRVRTGEQYF.

CDR3 sequence reads: CASSLAGAANTGELFF. The CDR3 coding sequence is TGTGCCAGCAGCTTAGCCGGGGCAGCTAACACCGGGGAGCTGTTTTTT. The J gene is TRBJ2-2, the V gene TRBV7-2; D is possibly TRBD1 or TRBD2 (5 bases each). The length of the CDR3 is 16 residues. Germline-derived CDR1 and CDR2 are SGHTA and FQGNSA. V was cut by 0 bases and J by 2 bases, with 10 bases left in between.

The rearrangement links TRBV7-9 to TRBJ2-5; no clear D gene. Trimming shortened V by 1 base and J by 11 bases, and 11 bases separated the two germline ends. The CDR3 is 12 residues long. Looked up from germline, CDR1 is SEHNR and CDR2 is FQNEAQ (reference sequence). The CDR3 region is CASSLVTQEQYF. DNA for the CDR3: TGTGCCAGCAGCTTAGTCACGCAAGAGCAGTACTTC.

This rearrangement joins TRBV7-2 to TRBJ1-4; D not resolved. V was shortened by 4 bases and J by 3 bases, with 12 bases between the two germline ends. Germline V gives CDR1 SGHTA, CDR2 FQGNSA. The CDR3 consists of 15 residues. As DNA, the CDR3 is TGTGCCAGCAGCTCGGGCCCTAGCCCTAATGAAAAACTGTTTTTT. It is translated as CASSSGPSPNEKLFF.

This chain uses TRBV19 with TRBJ1-5, with D hard to call. Trimming took off 4 bases at V and 3 bases at J, with 13 bases between the two ends. Germline V gene data show CDR1 as LNHDA and CDR2 as SQIVND (reference sequence). The length of the CDR3 is 15 residues. CDR3 nucleotide sequence: TGTGCCAGTAGTACCTCCGACGGATACAATCAGCCCCAGCATTTT. This translates into CASSTSDGYNQPQHF.

This clone was recorded only once. This rearrangement joins TRBV28 to TRBJ1-2, with D uncertain. Looked up from germline, CDR1 is MDHEN and CDR2 is SYDVKM. CDR3 length equals 12 residues. Trimming cost V 8 bases and J 8 bases, with 15 bases left between them. The CDR3 DNA reads TGTGCCAGCGAGAGTCCTACGGGGGGCTACACCTTC. It yields the protein CASESPTGGYTF.

This chain links TRBV29-1 with TRBJ1-2; 10 bases map to TRBD1. CDR1 SQVTM and CDR2 ANQGSEA come from the germline V gene. The V segment lost 7 bases and the J segment 8 bases; nucleotides outside the gene matches: 4. The CDR3 loop spans 11 amino acids. CDR3 coding DNA: TGCAGCGGGACAGGGGGGAACGGCTACACCTTC. Translated: CSGTGGNGYTF.